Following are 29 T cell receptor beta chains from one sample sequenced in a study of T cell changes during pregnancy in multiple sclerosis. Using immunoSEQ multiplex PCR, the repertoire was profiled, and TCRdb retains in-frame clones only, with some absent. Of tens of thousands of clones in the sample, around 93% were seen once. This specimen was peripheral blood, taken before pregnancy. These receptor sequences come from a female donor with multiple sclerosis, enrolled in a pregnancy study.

DNA of the CDR3: TGTGCCAGCAGCGTAGGGACAGGTGCCTATGGCTACACCTTC. Protein product: CASSVGTGAYGYTF. The V and J genes are TRBV9 and TRBJ1-2, with 7 nucleotides matching TRBD1. Germline V gives CDR1 SGDLS, CDR2 YYNGEE. Trimming took 0 bases from V and 4 from J; bases not matched to a gene: 3. The CDR3 loop spans 14 amino acids.

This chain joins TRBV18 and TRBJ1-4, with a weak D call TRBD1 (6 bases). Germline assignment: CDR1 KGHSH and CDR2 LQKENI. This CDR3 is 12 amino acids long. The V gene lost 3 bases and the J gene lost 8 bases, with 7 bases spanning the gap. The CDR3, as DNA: TGTGCCAGCTCACCTGGGGGCGAAAAACTGTTTTTT. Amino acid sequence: CASSPGGEKLFF.

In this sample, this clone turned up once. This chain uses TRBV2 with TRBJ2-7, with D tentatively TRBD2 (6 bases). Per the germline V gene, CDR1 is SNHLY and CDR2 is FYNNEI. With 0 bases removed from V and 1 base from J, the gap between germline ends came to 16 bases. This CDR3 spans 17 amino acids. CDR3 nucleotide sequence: TGTGCCAGCAGTGAAGCGCGCGGAGGGGACTTATCCTACGAGCAGTACTTC. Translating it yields CASSEARGGDLSYEQYF.

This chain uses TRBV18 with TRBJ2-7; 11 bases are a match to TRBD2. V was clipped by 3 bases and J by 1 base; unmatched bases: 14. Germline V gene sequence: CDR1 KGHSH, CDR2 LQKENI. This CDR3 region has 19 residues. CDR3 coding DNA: TGTGCCAGCTCACCCACGACCCTACTAGCGGGAGTTTCGTCCTACGAGCAGTACTTC. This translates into CASSPTTLLAGVSSYEQYF.

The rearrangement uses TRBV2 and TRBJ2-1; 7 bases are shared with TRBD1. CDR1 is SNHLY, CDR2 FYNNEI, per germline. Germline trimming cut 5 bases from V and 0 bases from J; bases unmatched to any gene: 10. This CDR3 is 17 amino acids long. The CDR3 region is CASSFRPGQSSYNEQFF. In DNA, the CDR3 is TGTGCCAGCAGTTTCCGACCGGGACAGAGCTCCTACAATGAGCAGTTCTTC.

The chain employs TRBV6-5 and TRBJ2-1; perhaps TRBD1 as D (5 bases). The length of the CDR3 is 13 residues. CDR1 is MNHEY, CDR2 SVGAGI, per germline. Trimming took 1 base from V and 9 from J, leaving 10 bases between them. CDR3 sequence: CASSYWGGGEQFF. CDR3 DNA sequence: TGTGCCAGCAGTTACTGGGGCGGTGGTGAGCAGTTCTTC.

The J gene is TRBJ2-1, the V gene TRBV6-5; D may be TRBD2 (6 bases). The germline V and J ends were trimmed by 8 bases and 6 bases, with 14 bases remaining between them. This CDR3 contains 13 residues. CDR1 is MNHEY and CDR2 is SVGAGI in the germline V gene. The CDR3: CASGTHGSNEQFF. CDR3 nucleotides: TGTGCCAGCGGGACCCACGGGAGCAATGAGCAGTTCTTC.

The DNA of the CDR3 is TGTGCCAGCAGCTTGTCCAGGCAAGTCGGGGAAGAGACCCAGTACTTC. Translating it yields CASSLSRQVGEETQYF. This chain uses TRBV5-5 with TRBJ2-5, with D possibly matching TRBD2 (5 bases). The CDR3 extends over 16 amino acids. Looked up from germline, CDR1 is SGHKS and CDR2 is YYEKEE (reference sequence). V lost 1 base to trimming and J lost 3 bases, with 16 bases between them.

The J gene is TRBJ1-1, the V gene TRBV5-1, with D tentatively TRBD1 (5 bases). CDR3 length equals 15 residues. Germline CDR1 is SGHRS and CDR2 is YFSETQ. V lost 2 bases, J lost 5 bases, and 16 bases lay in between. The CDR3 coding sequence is TGCGCCAGCAGCTTCTACGGGGGGGGGACGACTGAAGCTTTCTTT. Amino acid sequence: CASSFYGGGTTEAFF. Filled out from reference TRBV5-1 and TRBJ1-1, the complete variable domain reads KAGVTQTPRYLIKTRGQQVTLSCSPISGHRSVSWYQQTPGQGLQFLFEYFSETQRNKGNFPGRFSGRQFSNSRSEMNVSTLELGDSALYLCASSFYGGGTTEAFFGQGTRLTVV.

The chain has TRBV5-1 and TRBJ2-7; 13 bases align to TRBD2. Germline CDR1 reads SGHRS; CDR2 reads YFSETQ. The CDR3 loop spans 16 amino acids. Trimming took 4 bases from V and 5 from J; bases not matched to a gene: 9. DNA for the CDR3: TGCGCCAGCAGCCCTCCGGGACTAGCGGGGCAACACGAGCAGTACTTC. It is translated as CASSPPGLAGQHEQYF.

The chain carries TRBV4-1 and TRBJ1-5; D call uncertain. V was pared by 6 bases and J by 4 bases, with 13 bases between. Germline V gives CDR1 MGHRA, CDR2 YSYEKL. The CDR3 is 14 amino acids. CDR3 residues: CASSTAPENQPQHF. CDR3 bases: TGCGCCAGCAGTACTGCCCCCGAAAATCAGCCCCAGCATTTT.

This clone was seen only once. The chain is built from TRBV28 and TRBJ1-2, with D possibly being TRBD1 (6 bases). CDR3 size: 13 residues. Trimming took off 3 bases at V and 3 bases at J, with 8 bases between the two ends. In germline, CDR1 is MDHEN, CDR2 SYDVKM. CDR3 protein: CASSFQGYYGYTF. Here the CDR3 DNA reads TGTGCCAGCAGTTTTCAGGGGTACTATGGCTACACCTTC.

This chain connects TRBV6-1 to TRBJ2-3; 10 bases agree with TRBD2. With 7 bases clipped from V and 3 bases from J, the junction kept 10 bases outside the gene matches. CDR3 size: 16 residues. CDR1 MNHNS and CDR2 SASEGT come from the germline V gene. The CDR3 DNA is TGTGCCAGCATTGACAGGGCTAGCGGGAGTACAGATACGCAGTATTTT. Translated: CASIDRASGSTDTQYF.

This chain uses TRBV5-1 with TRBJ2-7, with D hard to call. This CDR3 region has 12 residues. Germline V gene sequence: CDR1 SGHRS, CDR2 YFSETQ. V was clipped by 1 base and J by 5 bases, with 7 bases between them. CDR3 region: CASSLIQDEQYF. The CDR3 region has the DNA TGCGCCAGCAGCTTGATCCAGGACGAGCAGTACTTC.

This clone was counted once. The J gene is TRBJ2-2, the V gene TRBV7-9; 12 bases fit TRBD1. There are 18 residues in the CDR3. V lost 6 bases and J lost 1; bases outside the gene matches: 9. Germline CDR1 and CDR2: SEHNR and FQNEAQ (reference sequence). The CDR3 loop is CASSPGTGGWLNTGELFF. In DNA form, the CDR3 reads TGTGCCAGCAGTCCCGGGACAGGGGGCTGGTTGAACACCGGGGAGCTGTTTTTT.

CDR3 region: CASSEYGTGGEAFF. Written as DNA, the CDR3 is TGTGCCAGCAGCGAATATGGGACAGGGGGTGAAGCTTTCTTT. This chain links TRBV9 with TRBJ1-1, with TRBD1 identical over 11 bases. Germline loops: CDR1 SGDLS, CDR2 YYNGEE. The CDR3 has 14 residues. V dropped 3 bases and J dropped 7; count of bases not matched to a gene: 5.

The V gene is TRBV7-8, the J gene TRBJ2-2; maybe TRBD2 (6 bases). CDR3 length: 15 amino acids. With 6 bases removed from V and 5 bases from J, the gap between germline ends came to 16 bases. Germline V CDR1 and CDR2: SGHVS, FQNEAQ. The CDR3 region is CASSPGLPSTGELFF. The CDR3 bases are TGTGCCAGCAGTCCGGGACTTCCTAGTACCGGGGAGCTGTTTTTT.

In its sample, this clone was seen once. The CDR3 nucleotides read TGTGCCCTACGGTGGGAGAGCACAGATACGCAGTATTTT. Its protein product is CALRWESTDTQYF. This chain uses TRBV6-1 with TRBJ2-3; D possibly corresponds to TRBD2 (5 bases). CDR3 length equals 13 residues. Per germline, CDR1 MNHNS and CDR2 SASEGT. Trimming cost V 11 bases and J 0 bases, with 12 bases left between them.

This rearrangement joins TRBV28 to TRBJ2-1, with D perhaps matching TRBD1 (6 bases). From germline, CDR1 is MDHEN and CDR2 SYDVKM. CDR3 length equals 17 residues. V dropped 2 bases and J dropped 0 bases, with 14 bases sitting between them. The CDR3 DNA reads TGTGCCAGCAGTTTACCCACACAGGGTAGCTCCTACAATGAGCAGTTCTTC. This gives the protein CASSLPTQGSSYNEQFF.

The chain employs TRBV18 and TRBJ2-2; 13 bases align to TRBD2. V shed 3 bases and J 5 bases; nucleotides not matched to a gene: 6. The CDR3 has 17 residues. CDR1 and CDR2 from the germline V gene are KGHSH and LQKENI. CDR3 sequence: CASSPWTSGSVTGELFF. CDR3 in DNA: TGTGCCAGCTCACCTTGGACTAGCGGGAGTGTGACCGGGGAGCTGTTTTTT.

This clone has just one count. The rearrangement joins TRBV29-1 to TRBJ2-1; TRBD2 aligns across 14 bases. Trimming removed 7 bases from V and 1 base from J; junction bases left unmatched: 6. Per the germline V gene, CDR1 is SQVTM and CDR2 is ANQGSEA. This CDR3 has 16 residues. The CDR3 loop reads CSAGTSGGRSYNEQFF. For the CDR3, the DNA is TGCAGCGCCGGGACTAGCGGGGGTCGTTCCTACAATGAGCAGTTCTTC.

CDR3 loop: CASSQGENRGNSPLHF. For the CDR3, the DNA is TGTGCCAGCAGCCAAGGAGAAAACAGGGGTAATTCACCCCTCCACTTT. The chain recombines TRBV4-2 with TRBJ1-6, with 7 bases identical to TRBD1. The CDR3 covers 16 residues. Germline assignment: CDR1 LGHNA and CDR2 YNFKEQ. V dropped 1 base and J dropped 6; count of bases not matched to a gene: 6.

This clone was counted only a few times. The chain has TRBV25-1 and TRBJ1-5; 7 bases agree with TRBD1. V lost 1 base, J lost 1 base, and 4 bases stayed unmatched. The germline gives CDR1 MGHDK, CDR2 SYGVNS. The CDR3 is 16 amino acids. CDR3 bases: TGTGCCAGCAGTGAATCCCCAGGGGGAAGCAATCAGCCCCAGCATTTT. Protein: CASSESPGGSNQPQHF.

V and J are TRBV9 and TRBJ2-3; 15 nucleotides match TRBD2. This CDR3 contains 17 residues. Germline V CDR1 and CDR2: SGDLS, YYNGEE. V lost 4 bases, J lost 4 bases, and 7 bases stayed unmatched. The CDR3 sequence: CASSPGTSGRFSDTQYF. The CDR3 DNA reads TGTGCCAGCAGCCCCGGGACTAGCGGGAGGTTTTCAGATACGCAGTATTTT.

This CDR3 reads CASSGQANTEAFF. In DNA, the CDR3 is TGCGCCAGTTCGGGACAGGCAAACACTGAAGCTTTCTTT. This rearrangement joins TRBV5-1 to TRBJ1-1; 8 nucleotides match TRBD1. V was clipped by 8 bases and J by 2 bases; unmatched bases: 5. Germline assignment: CDR1 SGHRS and CDR2 YFSETQ. CDR3 length equals 13 residues.

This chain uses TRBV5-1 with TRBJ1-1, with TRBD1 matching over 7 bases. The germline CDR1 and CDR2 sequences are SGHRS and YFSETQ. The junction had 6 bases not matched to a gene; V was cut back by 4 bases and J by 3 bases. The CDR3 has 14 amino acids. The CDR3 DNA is TGCGCCAGCAGCCCAACTACAGGGGACACTGAAGCTTTCTTT. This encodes CASSPTTGDTEAFF.

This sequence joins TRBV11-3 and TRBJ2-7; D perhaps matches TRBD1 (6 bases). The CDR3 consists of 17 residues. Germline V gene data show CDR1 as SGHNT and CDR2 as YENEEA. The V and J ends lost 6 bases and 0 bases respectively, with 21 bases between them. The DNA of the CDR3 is TGTGCCAGCAGTACGCCACCGGGACACCAAGGCTCCTACGAGCAGTACTTC. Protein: CASSTPPGHQGSYEQYF. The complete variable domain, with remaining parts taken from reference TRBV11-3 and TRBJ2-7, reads EAGVVQSPRYKIIEKKQPVAFWCNPISGHNTLYWYLQNLGQGPELLIRYENEEAVDDSQLPKDRFSAERLKGVDSTLKIQPAELGDSAVYLCASSTPPGHQGSYEQYFGPGTRLTVT.

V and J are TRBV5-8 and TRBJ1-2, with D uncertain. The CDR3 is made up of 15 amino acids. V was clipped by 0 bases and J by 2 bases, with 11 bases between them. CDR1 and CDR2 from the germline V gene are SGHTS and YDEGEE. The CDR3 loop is CASSLVPGLNYGYTF. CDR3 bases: TGTGCCAGCAGCTTGGTTCCTGGGCTGAACTATGGCTACACCTTC.

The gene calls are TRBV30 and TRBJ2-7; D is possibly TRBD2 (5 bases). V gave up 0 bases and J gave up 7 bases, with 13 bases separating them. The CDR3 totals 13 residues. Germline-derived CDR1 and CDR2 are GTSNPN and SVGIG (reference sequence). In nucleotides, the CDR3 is TGTGCCTGGAGTGTAGAGGGAACGGGGGAGCAGTACTTC. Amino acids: CAWSVEGTGEQYF.